The entry that follows covers one TCR beta chain sequence. The antigen is not known. This entry comes from a study of T cells in Graves' hyperthyroidism and ophthalmopathy. V was clipped by 5 bases and J by 8 bases; unmatched bases: 17. Germline assignment: CDR1 DFQATT and CDR2 SNEGSKA (reference sequence). The CDR3 spans 16 residues. Study-wide findings and caveats: Progression to ophthalmopathy was predicted a median of 6.5 months early. Peripheral blood also featured most of the thyroid clonotypes expanded above 0.001.

The TCR beta CDR3 regions underwent amplification using RNA transcripts as the source. First-round RT-PCR with HTBI primers amplified the TCR CDR3 region. TCRdb reprocessed the multiplex PCR reads with MiXCR, giving one entry per CDR3 protein. The data hold about 640,000 distinct CDR3 sequences, with around 20% observed a single time. The source of this sequence is a man aged 25 to 40 with Graves' ophthalmopathy. This rearrangement joins TRBV20-1 to TRBJ2-1, with 8 bases matching TRBD2. Sequences were obtained from blood. The CDR3 reads CSAPPGGTSIFYEQFF. The CDR3 region has the DNA TGCAGTGCTCCGCCGGGGGGGACTAGTATTTTTTATGAGCAGTTCTTC.